This is a list of T cell receptor beta chains from one sample in a study of T cell responses to AZD1222 COVID-19 vaccine. Only in-frame clones appear in the TCRdb table, and some are missing; sequencing was by immunoSEQ multiplex PCR. The data hold some 190,000 clones, with 94% observed a single time. This specimen consisted of peripheral blood, obtained 28 days after the second dose of the MenACWY control vaccine. The receptors shown here come from an adult who received the MenACWY meningococcal vaccine as a control. The CDR3 runs from the conserved cysteine through the conserved F or W. A D gene is named only where the DNA matches it firmly. Clone size is shown for a subset of rows, as once, few, many or a class of expanded clone.

J gene	clone size	V gene	D gene	CDR3 DNA	CDR3 protein
TRBJ2-7	NA	TRBV10-3	TRBD1	TGTGCCATCAGTGCAGAGCTAGGACAGGGGAACGAGCAGTACTTC	CAISAELGQGNEQYF
TRBJ2-7	NA	TRBV19	TRBD1	TGTGCCTGCGCACAGGGGCAAGACTACGAGCAGTACTTC	CACAQGQDYEQYF
TRBJ1-4	NA	TRBV12-3/TRBV12-4	NA	TGTGCCAGCAGGGTTTCCCCCACTGAAAAACTGTTTTTT	CASRVSPTEKLFF
TRBJ1-1	once	TRBV27	TRBD1	TGTGCCAGCAGCAAGGGGGCTGGCAGTGAAGCTTTCTTT	CASSKGAGSEAFF
TRBJ1-1	NA	TRBV5-4	TRBD1	TGTGCCAGCAGCCTGGGGGCAGGGGGCTACACTGAAGCTTTCTTT	CASSLGAGGYTEAFF
TRBJ2-7	NA	TRBV4-3	TRBD1	TGCGCCAGCAGCCAAGACGGGACAGGACCCGCGGAGTACTTC	CASSQDGTGPAEYF
TRBJ2-7	NA	TRBV18	TRBD2	TGTGCCAGCTCACCAAAGCGGGAGGGAGCCCACGAGCAGTACTTC	CASSPKREGAHEQYF
TRBJ2-3	NA	TRBV5-1	TRBD2	TGCGCCAGCAGCACGACTAGCGATCCAGATACGCAGTATTTT	CASSTTSDPDTQYF
TRBJ1-5	NA	TRBV7-9	NA	TGTGCCAGCAGCGATTCGATTTTCGATCAGCCCCAGCATTTT	CASSDSIFDQPQHF
TRBJ1-5	NA	TRBV10-1	NA	TGCGCCAGCTACTGCTTGGCGGGGCGGACTCAGCCCCAGCATTTT	CASYCLAGRTQPQHF
TRBJ2-7	NA	TRBV6-6	NA	TGTGCCAGCGCGGCGGGCTACGAGCAGTACTTC	CASAAGYEQYF
TRBJ2-1	NA	TRBV6-5	TRBD2	TGTGCCAGCAGTTACCCAAAAGCGGGGGGTCACAATGAGCAGTTCTTC	CASSYPKAGGHNEQFF
TRBJ2-7	NA	TRBV9	NA	TGTGCCAGCAGCCCGCCCGGGACCTCCTACGAGCAGTACTTC	CASSPPGTSYEQYF
TRBJ2-3	NA	TRBV11-1	NA	TGTGCCAGCAGCCAAGCTCGGCATCCAGATACGCAGTATTTT	CASSQARHPDTQYF
TRBJ1-4	NA	TRBV5-1	NA	TGCGCCAGCAGCCCCGCACAGGGAGGGGAAGAAAAACTGTTTTTT	CASSPAQGGEEKLFF
TRBJ1-5	NA	TRBV9	NA	TGTGCCAGCGCCACGGGACTAAATCAGCCCCAGCATTTT	CASATGLNQPQHF
TRBJ2-3	NA	TRBV18	NA	TGTGCCAGCTCGTCAGGGTTAACTAGCACAGATACGCAGTATTTT	CASSSGLTSTDTQYF
TRBJ1-2	NA	TRBV6-5	TRBD1	TGTGCCAGCAGTCGCGGACAGGGGGCGGTTGGCTACACCTTC	CASSRGQGAVGYTF
TRBJ1-2	NA	TRBV6-2/TRBV6-3	NA	TGTGCCAGCAGTGGCGGGATTTACTATGGCTACACCTTC	CASSGGIYYGYTF
TRBJ2-1	NA	TRBV13	NA	TGTGCCAGCAGCTTCAAGGCCGGGACGTCACCTTATGAGCAGTTCTTC	CASSFKAGTSPYEQFF
TRBJ2-3	NA	TRBV4-3	NA	TGCGCCAGCAGCCAAGAGGGCCAGGAGACAGATACGCAGTATTTT	CASSQEGQETDTQYF
TRBJ1-2	once	TRBV19	NA	TGTGCCAGTAGCCCGACAGCGACGAGTTATGGCTACACCTTC	CASSPTATSYGYTF
TRBJ1-6	NA	TRBV6-5	TRBD1	TGTGCCAGCCGGGACAGAAACTCCTATAATTCACCCCTCCACTTT	CASRDRNSYNSPLHF
TRBJ2-5	NA	TRBV3-1/TRBV3-2	TRBD2	TGTGCCAGCAGCCAAGAGCCCGTTCTAGCGGGGCAGTACCAAGAGACCCAGTACTTC	CASSQEPVLAGQYQETQYF
TRBJ1-5	NA	TRBV7-2	TRBD1	TGTGCCAGCAGCCCCCGGACAGGGGGAGATCAGCCCCAGCATTTT	CASSPRTGGDQPQHF
TRBJ2-5	NA	TRBV30	NA	TGTGCCTGGAGCGGACGGAGGCAAGAGACCCAGTACTTC	CAWSGRRQETQYF
TRBJ2-7	NA	TRBV18	TRBD1	TGTGCCAGCTCACTGGGACAGGGACAGGACGAGCAGTACTTC	CASSLGQGQDEQYF
TRBJ1-3	NA	TRBV2	NA	TGTGCCAGCACTGTGACAGGACTCTCTGGAAACACCATATATTTT	CASTVTGLSGNTIYF
TRBJ2-4	NA	TRBV4-1	TRBD1	TGCGCCAGCAGCCAAGCAGGGGGCATTCAGTACTTC	CASSQAGGIQYF
TRBJ2-1	NA	TRBV2	NA	TGTGCCAGCAGTGAAGTGCCTGAGGATGAACAGTTCTTC	CASSEVPEDEQFF
TRBJ2-1	NA	TRBV30	NA	TGTGCCTGGAAATCTGGCAATGAGCAGTTCTTC	CAWKSGNEQFF
TRBJ1-1	NA	TRBV6-5	NA	TGTGCCAGCAGGGACCTGGGGGGGATCACTGAAGCTTTCTTT	CASRDLGGITEAFF
TRBJ1-3	NA	TRBV6-6	NA	TGTGCCAGCAGCGACTCAAAGGACACCATATATTTT	CASSDSKDTIYF
TRBJ1-2	NA	TRBV5-4	NA	TGTGCCAGCAGCCAAGACGACTATGGCTACACCTTC	CASSQDDYGYTF
TRBJ2-7	NA	TRBV16	NA	TGTGCCAGCAGCCAATTCCCCCGGGGGCGGTCCTACGAGCAGTACTTC	CASSQFPRGRSYEQYF
TRBJ1-2	NA	TRBV28	NA	TGTGCCAGCAGTTTTCAAGGGGCGCGAGGCTACACCTTC	CASSFQGARGYTF
TRBJ1-2	NA	TRBV4-3	NA	TGCGCCAGCAGCCAAGATTGGTCTGCTAACTATGGCTACACCTTC	CASSQDWSANYGYTF
TRBJ2-7	NA	TRBV2	NA	TGTGCCAGCAGCGACTCCTACGAGCAGTACTTC	CASSDSYEQYF
TRBJ2-1	NA	TRBV28	NA	TGTGCCAGCAGAGTCAGGGGAGGTGAGCAGTTCTTC	CASRVRGGEQFF
TRBJ1-5	NA	TRBV5-1	NA	TGCGCCAGCAGCGCCGGGGATAGCAATCAGCCCCAGCATTTT	CASSAGDSNQPQHF
TRBJ2-6	NA	TRBV5-1	NA	TGCGCCAGCAGCTTGGCCATATCTGGGGCCAACGTCCTGACTTTC	CASSLAISGANVLTF
TRBJ1-2	NA	TRBV5-4	NA	TGTGCCAGCAGCTTAAAGGACACCCAGAGGGGCTACACCTTC	CASSLKDTQRGYTF
TRBJ2-2	NA	TRBV7-9	TRBD1	TGTGCCAGCAGCTTAAGGGACAGGGGACCCGGGGAGCTGTTTTTT	CASSLRDRGPGELFF
TRBJ2-1	NA	TRBV18	NA	TGTGCCAGCTCTACCTCCAAAACCTCCTACAATGAGCAGTTCTTC	CASSTSKTSYNEQFF
TRBJ1-6	NA	TRBV7-9	NA	TGTGCCAGCACCAAGGCAGATTATAATTCACCCCTCCACTTT	CASTKADYNSPLHF
TRBJ2-7	NA	TRBV5-1	NA	TGCGCCAGCAGCTTGGGTGTCGCGCGTTACTCCTACGAGCAGTACTTC	CASSLGVARYSYEQYF
TRBJ1-6	NA	TRBV6-5	NA	TGTGCTACCAGGTTCCGGGACTCCTATAATTCACCCCTCCACTTT	CATRFRDSYNSPLHF
TRBJ1-2	NA	TRBV5-1	NA	TGCGCCAGCAGCCGAGAGAGTGTAAATGGCTACACCTTC	CASSRESVNGYTF
TRBJ2-5	NA	TRBV6-1	NA	TGTGCCAGCAGTGAATGGCAAGAGACCCAGTACTTC	CASSEWQETQYF
TRBJ1-1	NA	TRBV7-9	NA	TGTGCCAGCAGCTTACAGGACGGTAACACTGAAGCTTTCTTT	CASSLQDGNTEAFF
TRBJ1-1	NA	TRBV12-3/TRBV12-4	NA	TGTGCCAGCACCCTATATGGGGCGACTGAAGCTTTCTTT	CASTLYGATEAFF
TRBJ1-1	NA	TRBV6-5	TRBD1	TGTGCCAGCAGACTATCAGGGGGCGACACTGAAGCTTTCTTT	CASRLSGGDTEAFF
TRBJ2-2	NA	TRBV18	TRBD1	TGTGCCAGCTCACCACTCGGGACAGGGGACTACCCGAACACCGGGGAGCTGTTTTTT	CASSPLGTGDYPNTGELFF
TRBJ2-4	NA	TRBV11-2	NA	TGTGCCAGCAGCTTAGATCGGTCAGTCCTAGCCAAAAACATTCAGTACTTC	CASSLDRSVLAKNIQYF
TRBJ1-2	NA	TRBV18	NA	TGTGCCAGCTCACCGAGGACAGAGGATGGCTACACCTTC	CASSPRTEDGYTF
TRBJ1-2	NA	TRBV5-1	TRBD1	TGCGCCAGCAGCCCTTCCGGACAGGGGAACGGGGGCTACACCTTC	CASSPSGQGNGGYTF
TRBJ1-4	NA	TRBV5-6	NA	TGTGCCAGCAGCTTGGCCCCGGGGTTTATGGGAACTAATGAAAAACTGTTTTTT	CASSLAPGFMGTNEKLFF
TRBJ2-7	NA	TRBV7-9	TRBD1	TGTGCCAGCAGCGCAGTACCGGGACAGGGTTCCTACGAGCAGTACTTC	CASSAVPGQGSYEQYF
TRBJ2-7	NA	TRBV6-5	NA	TGTGCCAGCAGGTGGAACTCCTACGAGCAGTACTTC	CASRWNSYEQYF